This T cell receptor beta chain was captured by sequencing in a study of early T cells in non-severe SARS-CoV-2 infection. Study as a whole: It was bulk RNA from unsorted whole blood that was sequenced, and the chains were unpaired.

Study results and limitations: Anti-spike CD8 responses were favored in VDJdb matching, and private and CD4 specificities were missed.

As regards this clonotype: The antigen remains undetermined.

With 1 base clipped from V and 5 bases from J, the junction kept 8 bases outside the gene matches. This CDR3 spans 17 amino acids. The germline V gene encodes CDR1 SGHVS and CDR2 FNYEAQ. The TCR library protocol attached unique molecular identifiers to the individual cDNA molecules. TCRdb reanalysed the 5' RACE reads using MiXCR and keeps one entry per CDR3 protein. Altogether some 77,000 distinct CDR3 sequences are present, roughly 16% being singletons, with the ten largest covering about 3.1%. Sequenced material: whole blood. The chain is built from TRBV7-6 and TRBJ2-2; 9 bases are shared with TRBD2. This sequence originates from an adult who was a healthcare worker with PCR-confirmed SARS-CoV-2 infection or an uninfected control (not recorded which). The CDR3 loop is CASSLVPSGAGTGELFF. The CDR3 DNA is TGTGCCAGCAGCTTAGTCCCTAGCGGGGCTGGTACCGGGGAGCTGTTTTTT.